Here is one TCR beta chain with its context. This clone was counted a single time. Its antigen remains unidentified. There are no base qualities to consult, and no much larger clone falls within one base. Library prep was done by the immunoSEQ multiplex PCR assay. In TCRdb, the immuneACCESS table is reduced to in-frame sequences with V and J assigned. These tables do not hold every clone; where another copy was compared, an unresolved V gene accounts for under half, and the others remain unexplained. In this sample the table shows 42,000 or so clones, almost 95% of which occur a single time. Together, the top ten hold 0.35% of the sample. The data belong to a study of T cell changes during pregnancy in multiple sclerosis (dated by TCRdb to the late 2010s). About the investigation overall: Changes in the T cell repertoire over the course of pregnancy were examined in this study in women with multiple sclerosis.

The CDR3, from cysteine to phenylalanine, totals 13 residues. CDR3 DNA is the only sequence kept; it has 39 bases, read in frame from the first base. A distance of 9 bases separates the germline ends of V and J, which lose 5 bases and 2 bases respectively. The germline V gene specifies SGHTA as CDR1 and FQGTGA as CDR2. The chain is assembled from TRBV7-3 and TRBJ1-1; the D region possibly corresponds to TRBD1 (5 bases align). This receptor was obtained from a female donor with multiple sclerosis, enrolled in a pregnancy study. This sample comprised CD4+ T cells from peripheral blood mononuclear cells, obtained after pregnancy. The base sequence is TGTGCCAGCAGCGACAGTCCAAACACTGAAGCTTTCTTT. Its translation reads: CASSDSPNTEAFF.